The 28 T cell receptor beta chains below all came from one sample that was sequenced in a study of T cell repertoires in cytomegalovirus infection. In TCRdb, the reads were re-called with MiXCR into one record per CDR3 protein. The sample records more than 250,000 distinct CDR3 sequences, roughly 25% being singletons. Their antigens are not known. The sample in question was cultured PBMCs, obtained from culture after CMV antigen stimulation. These receptors all come from a human donor in good health (CMV status not recorded). Some clones in this sample may be carry-over from other donors' samples.

There are a few counts of this clonotype. CDR3 nucleotide sequence: TGTGCCAGCAGGGAATACAGGGGGAACTACGAGCAGTACTTC. Amino acid sequence: CASREYRGNYEQYF. This chain links TRBV27 with TRBJ2-7, with 8 bases identical to TRBD1. Germline V CDR1 and CDR2: MNHEY, SMNVEV (reference sequence). J lost 3 bases, V lost 6 bases, and 7 bases had no gene match. The CDR3 loop spans 14 amino acids.

The CDR3 spells CASSMDGAYYNEQFF. DNA of the CDR3: TGTGCCAGCAGCATGGACGGAGCCTACTACAATGAGCAGTTCTTC. The chain joins TRBV7-6 to TRBJ2-1; D remains ambiguous. CDR1 is SGHVS, CDR2 FNYEAQ, per germline. The CDR3 consists of 15 residues. Trimming left V 5 bases short and J 3 bases short, with 14 bases between.

The chain is built from TRBV20-1 and TRBJ2-3; unclear D gene. The V end lost 1 base, the J end lost 6 bases, and 5 bases lay between the germline ends. This CDR3 has 11 amino acids. Germline CDR1 and CDR2: DFQATT and SNEGSKA (reference sequence). The CDR3 protein is CSARVRDTQYF. Here the CDR3 DNA reads TGCAGTGCTAGAGTTCGGGATACGCAGTATTTT.

The V gene is TRBV7-2, the J gene TRBJ2-7, with TRBD2 identical over 11 bases. Germline V gene sequence: CDR1 SGHTA, CDR2 FQGNSA. Trimming at V came to 5 bases and at J to 0 bases, leaving 3 bases not matched to a gene. This CDR3 comprises 15 residues. The DNA of the CDR3 is TGTGCCAGCAGCCGCGGACTAGCGGGCTCCTACGAGCAGTACGTC. It yields the protein CASSRGLAGSYEQYV.

This clonotype has at least ten counts. The chain recombines TRBV7-9 with TRBJ2-1; D possibly corresponds to TRBD1 (6 bases). Germline V lookup: CDR1 SEHNR, CDR2 FQNEAQ (reference sequence). Trimming pared 8 bases from V and 0 bases from J, leaving 14 bases between. This CDR3 is 15 amino acids long. CDR3 region: CASRIDRSSYNEQFF. CDR3 nucleotides: TGTGCCAGCCGGATCGACAGGAGCTCCTACAATGAGCAGTTCTTC.

By share, this clonotype ranks as large. This chain links TRBV7-2 with TRBJ1-4; a possible D gene is TRBD1 (5 bases). The CDR3 is made up of 16 amino acids. The germline V and J ends were trimmed by 5 bases and 7 bases, with 20 bases remaining between them. Per germline, CDR1 SGHTA and CDR2 FQGNSA. The CDR3 bases are TGTGCCAGCAGCCCAGAGGCCCGGGGGAGTGGTGAAAAACTGTTTTTT. Its protein product is CASSPEARGSGEKLFF.

The V and J genes are TRBV6-6 and TRBJ1-5; no definite D call. This CDR3 region has 16 residues. V lost 6 bases, J lost 5 bases, and 20 bases lay in between. Per the germline V gene, CDR1 is MNHNY and CDR2 is SVGAGI (reference sequence). In DNA form, the CDR3 reads TGTGCCAGCAGGCAGATCGGCACTCACCTTTATCAGCCCCAGCATTTT. It encodes CASRQIGTHLYQPQHF.

The chain has TRBV29-1 and TRBJ2-7; tentative D call: TRBD2 (5 bases). Deletions cut 5 bases from V and 5 bases from J, with 13 bases between. This CDR3 has 12 residues. Germline CDR1 reads SQVTM; CDR2 reads ANQGSEA. Here the CDR3 reads CSVLASGDEQYV. The CDR3 DNA reads as TGCAGCGTTCTGGCGTCCGGGGACGAGCAGTACGTC.

The rearrangement links TRBV7-9 to TRBJ1-1; tentative D call: TRBD1 (5 bases). CDR1 and CDR2 (germline): SEHNR, FQNEAQ (reference sequence). With 3 bases removed from V and 3 bases from J, the gap between germline ends came to 11 bases. The CDR3 totals 14 residues. In nucleotides, the CDR3 is TGTGCCAGCAGCTTGGTCAGGGACTACACTGAAGCTTTCTTT. Its translation is CASSLVRDYTEAFF.

This clonotype was found many times. The CDR3 reads CASSSLRGFGTGELFF. The CDR3 nucleotides are TGTGCCAGCAGCTCCTTGAGGGGGTTCGGCACCGGGGAGCTGTTTTTT. V usage is TRBV7-9 and J usage is TRBJ2-2; tentatively, D is TRBD1 (6 bases). The CDR3 sequence is 16 residues long. Per the germline V gene, CDR1 is SEHNR and CDR2 is FQNEAQ (reference sequence). V lost 4 bases and J 4 bases, leaving 16 bases between the germline ends.

About this clonotype itself: This may arise from a read error, as a much more abundant clone is one base away. CDR3 DNA: TGTGCCAGCAGCTTGGGACGCAGGCTATTAGCAAATAAAAAACTGTTTTTT. Encoded protein: CASSLGRRLLANKKLFF. The V call is TRBV7-2, the J call TRBJ1-4; D may be TRBD1 (5 bases). The length of the CDR3 is 17 residues. The germline V gene has CDR1 SGHTA and CDR2 FQGNSA. Trimming pared 3 bases from V and 9 bases from J, leaving 23 bases between.

J is TRBJ1-5 and V is TRBV12-5; D may be TRBD1 (6 bases). The CDR3 length is 18 residues. V gave up 0 bases and J gave up 3 bases, with 18 bases separating them. The V gene's germline CDR1 is LGHNT and CDR2 FRNRAP. CDR3 in DNA: TGTGCTAGTGGTTTGGTCCTAACCCGAGACAGGTTCAATCAGCCCCAGCATTTT. Translating it yields CASGLVLTRDRFNQPQHF. Supplemented by reference TRBV12-5 and TRBJ1-5, the full variable domain reads DARVTQTPRHKVTEMGQEVTMRCQPILGHNTVFWYRQTMMQGLELLAYFRNRAPLDDSGMPKDRFSAEMPDATLATLKIQPSEPRDSAVYFCASGLVLTRDRFNQPQHFGDGTRLSIL.

The chain is built from TRBV12-3 or TRBV12-4 and TRBJ1-1; D perhaps matches TRBD1 (5 bases). The CDR3 runs 13 residues. The ends were cut back, 6 bases at V and 4 bases at J, with 12 bases in the middle. The CDR3 nucleotides are TGTGCCAGCAGCCGGACCGGGACCACTGAAGCTTTCTTT. This encodes CASSRTGTTEAFF.

Notes on this clonotype: Germline and junction disagree at one end, which may indicate a read error. The chain couples TRBV7-4 to TRBJ1-1; no clear D gene. The CDR3 runs 9 residues. From germline, CDR1 is SGHVT and CDR2 SQSDAQ. This CDR3 is CALGAPNSF. Written as DNA, the CDR3 is TGTGCCCTGGGCGCCCCAAACTCATTT.

V and J are TRBV5-1 and TRBJ1-1; a weak D match, TRBD1 (6 bases). This CDR3 contains 14 residues. The germline V gene encodes CDR1 SGHRS and CDR2 YFSETQ. Trimming cost V 3 bases and J 3 bases, with 12 bases left between them. CDR3 sequence: CASSSRGPDTEAFF. The CDR3 nucleotides are TGCGCCAGCAGCTCCCGGGGGCCGGACACTGAAGCTTTCTTT. Looking up the rest from reference TRBV5-1 and TRBJ1-1 gives the full variable domain: KAGVTQTPRYLIKTRGQQVTLSCSPISGHRSVSWYQQTPGQGLQFLFEYFSETQRNKGNFPGRFSGRQFSNSRSEMNVSTLELGDSALYLCASSSRGPDTEAFFGQGTRLTVV.

The chain carries TRBV19 and TRBJ2-6; maybe TRBD2 (5 bases). Between the trimmed V and J ends, which lost 3 bases and 0 bases, there was a span of 12 bases. Germline V CDR1 and CDR2: LNHDA, SQIVND (reference sequence). This CDR3 spans 17 amino acids. This chain's CDR3 is CASSIRGGGSGANVLTF. For the CDR3, the DNA is TGTGCCAGTAGTATTCGCGGTGGAGGCTCTGGGGCCAACGTCCTGACTTTC.

J is TRBJ1-1 and V is TRBV19, with D unclear. The CDR3 is made up of 14 amino acids. CDR1 and CDR2 (germline): LNHDA, SQIVND (reference sequence). Trimming took off 7 bases at V and 1 base at J, with 13 bases between the two ends. The CDR3 region is CASIDGGTNTEAFF. The DNA for the CDR3 is TGTGCCAGTATTGATGGAGGAACGAACACTGAAGCTTTCTTT.

This chain connects TRBV2 to TRBJ2-5, with a tentative D call TRBD2 (6 bases). V was clipped by 6 bases and J by 1 base, with 12 bases between them. CDR3 length: 14 amino acids. Germline assignment: CDR1 SNHLY and CDR2 FYNNEI. The chain's CDR3 is CASRIGTFQETQYF. The CDR3 region has the DNA TGTGCCAGCAGGATAGGGACTTTCCAAGAGACCCAGTACTTC.

This clonotype was picked up a small number of times. The chain uses TRBV27 and TRBJ1-6; 7 bases match TRBD1. The V segment lost 6 bases and the J segment 9 bases; nucleotides outside the gene matches: 11. The CDR3 spans 15 residues. Germline-derived CDR1 and CDR2 are MNHEY and SMNVEV (reference sequence). The chain's CDR3 is CASSSPTGWGSPLHF. For the CDR3, the DNA is TGTGCCAGCAGCTCTCCGACAGGGTGGGGTTCACCCCTCCACTTT.

The rearrangement joins TRBV4-1 to TRBJ1-1; D might be TRBD1 (5 bases). This CDR3 is 15 amino acids long. Germline-derived CDR1 and CDR2 are MGHRA and YSYEKL. V lost 3 bases, J lost 5 bases, and 16 bases lay in between. CDR3 residues: CASSHRTTRETEAFF. CDR3 coding DNA: TGCGCCAGCAGCCATCGCACAACCAGGGAAACTGAAGCTTTCTTT.

V is TRBV29-1 and J is TRBJ1-5, with D perhaps matching TRBD1 (5 bases). V shed 4 bases and J shed 4 bases, with 11 bases lying between them. The CDR3 spans 13 residues. The germline gives CDR1 SQVTM, CDR2 ANQGSEA. CDR3 sequence: CSVVQDFNQPQHF. The CDR3 bases are TGCAGCGTTGTACAGGACTTTAATCAGCCCCAGCATTTT.

The genes are TRBV5-6 and TRBJ2-7; 11 nucleotides line up with TRBD2. J was trimmed by 5 bases and V by 1 base; bases with no gene match: 2. This CDR3 contains 14 residues. Germline assignment: CDR1 SGHDT and CDR2 YYEEEE. The CDR3 region is CASSLPSGRNEQYF. DNA of the CDR3: TGTGCCAGCAGCTTGCCTAGCGGGAGGAACGAGCAGTACTTC.

This clonotype was counted between two and nine times. The chain carries TRBV28 and TRBJ2-1; possible D gene TRBD2, 5 bases. CDR1 MDHEN and CDR2 SYDVKM come from the germline V gene. The CDR3 contains 16 residues. V lost 5 bases to trimming and J lost 0 bases, with 14 bases between them. CDR3 DNA: TGTGCCAGCAGTCGACGGCCGGGGATCTCCTACAATGAGCAGTTCTTC. It encodes CASSRRPGISYNEQFF.

The count of this clonotype is one. The CDR3 protein is CASSSRGYYEQYF. The CDR3 nucleotides read TGTGCCAGCAGCTCCCGAGGATACTACGAGCAGTACTTC. The J gene is TRBJ2-7, the V gene TRBV5-4; no reliable D call. CDR3 length: 13 amino acids. With 3 bases removed from V and 3 bases from J, the gap between germline ends came to 10 bases. Germline-derived CDR1 and CDR2 are SGHNT and YYREEE (reference sequence).

The CDR3 region is CASSTLFSRTGGYTF. The CDR3, as DNA: TGTGCCAGTAGTACCCTTTTTTCGCGGACAGGTGGCTACACCTTC. This chain uses TRBV19 with TRBJ1-2; 7 bases are a match to TRBD1. The germline V gene encodes CDR1 LNHDA and CDR2 SQIVND (reference sequence). CDR3 size: 15 residues. Unmatched junction bases numbered 12, after V lost 4 bases and J lost 7 bases. Drawing the rest from reference TRBV19 and TRBJ1-2, the complete variable domain is DGGITQSPKYLFRKEGQNVTLSCEQNLNHDAMYWYRQDPGQGLRLIYYSQIVNDFQKGDIAEGYSVSREKKESFPLTVTSAQKNPTAFYLCASSTLFSRTGGYTFGSGTRLTVV.

This clonotype was detected a few times. The chain combines TRBV6-5 with TRBJ1-1, with D unclear. CDR1 MNHEY and CDR2 SVGAGI come from the germline V gene. V was trimmed by 2 bases and J by 0 bases, leaving 7 bases between them. The CDR3 extends over 14 amino acids. This CDR3 reads CASSYGPLNTEAFF. In DNA form, the CDR3 reads TGTGCCAGCAGTTACGGACCGCTGAACACTGAAGCTTTCTTT.

This clonotype was counted ten times or more. The V gene is TRBV7-2, the J gene TRBJ2-3, with TRBD1 matching 8 bases. There are 16 residues in the CDR3. Germline CDR1 reads SGHTA; CDR2 reads FQGNSA. V trimming: 4 bases; J trimming: 2 bases; junction bases outside the gene matches: 8. The CDR3 nucleotides read TGTGCCAGCAGCTCAGCCGACAGGGGCTCCACAGATACGCAGTATTTT. Its translation: CASSSADRGSTDTQYF.

This rearrangement joins TRBV10-3 to TRBJ2-1, with D perhaps being TRBD1 or TRBD2 (6 bases each). Germline-derived CDR1 and CDR2 are ENHRY and SYGVKD. There are 14 residues in the CDR3. V gave up 10 bases and J gave up 0 bases, with 13 bases separating them. DNA of the CDR3: TGTGCCACGCGTAAGGGGGGCTCCTACAATGAGCAGTTCTTC. This translates into CATRKGGSYNEQFF.